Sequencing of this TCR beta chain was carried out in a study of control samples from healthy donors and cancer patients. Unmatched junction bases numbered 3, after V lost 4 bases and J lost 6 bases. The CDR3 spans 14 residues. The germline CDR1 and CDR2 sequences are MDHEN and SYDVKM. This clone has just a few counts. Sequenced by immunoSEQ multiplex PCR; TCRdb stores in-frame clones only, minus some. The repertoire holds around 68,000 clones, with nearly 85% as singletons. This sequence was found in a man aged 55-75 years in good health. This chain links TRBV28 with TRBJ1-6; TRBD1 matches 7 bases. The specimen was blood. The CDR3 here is CASSSYRGNSPLHF. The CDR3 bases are TGTGCCAGCAGTTCATACAGGGGTAATTCACCCCTCCACTTT.